These T cell receptor beta chains were read from a single sample in a study of cytomegalovirus exposure and HLA in healthy donors. Profiling relied on immunoSEQ multiplex PCR, and the TCRdb table lists in-frame clones only, not all of them. The sample lists 250,000 to 350,000 clones, roughly 85% seen once, with less than 4% in the top ten. The sequenced sample was PBMCs. These receptors originate from a man aged 40-49 years in good health and CMV-seropositive. Each CDR3 is given with its conserved first and last residue. The D gene is left open where the match is weak. Where a row states a size, it is once, few, many or the class of an expanded clone; other rows omit it.

J	V	D	size	CDR3	DNA
TRBJ2-1	TRBV14	-	-	CASSVSSDEQFF	TGTGCCAGCAGCGTCAGTAGCGATGAGCAGTTCTTC
TRBJ1-2	TRBV28	-	-	CASSSGNGYTF	TGTGCCAGCAGTTCAGGGAACGGCTACACCTTC
TRBJ2-7	TRBV7-9	TRBD1	once	CASSGPGTGVAYEQYF	TGTGCCAGCAGCGGCCCGGGGACAGGGGTAGCCTACGAGCAGTACTTC
TRBJ2-2	TRBV6-1	-	few	CASSVQPLSTGELFF	TGTGCCAGCAGTGTACAGCCCCTATCCACCGGGGAGCTGTTTTTT
TRBJ1-3	TRBV13	-	-	CASSQTRGPGNTIYF	TGTGCCAGCAGCCAAACCAGGGGACCCGGAAACACCATATATTTT
TRBJ2-1	TRBV5-6	TRBD2	-	CASSLGLAGASNEQFF	TGTGCCAGCAGCTTGGGGCTAGCGGGAGCAAGCAATGAGCAGTTCTTC
TRBJ2-7	TRBV19	TRBD2	-	CASRVAGSSYEQYF	TGTGCCAGTAGGGTAGCGGGCAGCTCCTACGAGCAGTACTTC
TRBJ2-1	TRBV5-5	-	-	CASSLGAPSYNEQFF	TGTGCCAGCAGCTTGGGGGCCCCATCCTACAATGAGCAGTTCTTC
TRBJ2-7	TRBV7-9	-	few	CASSLAPSSYEQYF	TGTGCCAGCAGCTTAGCTCCTAGCAGCTACGAGCAGTACTTC
TRBJ2-7	TRBV25-1	-	-	CASSEMDSGYVQYF	TGTGCCAGCAGTGAAATGGACAGCGGTTATGTGCAGTACTTC
TRBJ2-5	TRBV9	-	-	CASSVGLQHQETQYF	TGTGCCAGCAGCGTAGGACTACAACACCAAGAGACCCAGTACTTC
TRBJ2-1	TRBV18	TRBD2	-	CASSPPLAGDPEQFF	TGTGCCAGCTCACCACCATTAGCGGGAGATCCTGAGCAGTTCTTC
TRBJ2-5	TRBV29-1	-	-	CSVEGLAEAQYF	TGCAGCGTTGAGGGACTCGCCGAGGCCCAGTACTTC
TRBJ2-3	TRBV29-1	TRBD1	-	CSVENRGADTQYF	TGCAGCGTTGAAAACAGGGGTGCAGATACGCAGTATTTT
TRBJ2-7	TRBV5-1	-	-	CASGQTVPPYEQYF	TGCGCCAGCGGCCAGACAGTGCCCCCCTACGAGCAGTACTTC
TRBJ2-7	TRBV7-8	-	-	CASSLGGSIYEQYF	TGTGCCAGCAGCTTAGGGGGCAGTATTTACGAGCAGTACTTC
TRBJ2-5	TRBV6-1	TRBD2	-	CASSDDGTSLGGRETQYF	TGTGCCAGCAGTGACGACGGGACTAGCTTAGGGGGACGGGAGACCCAGTACTTC
TRBJ1-5	TRBV5-1	TRBD1	-	CASSPGTENQPQHF	TGCGCCAGCAGCCCCGGGACAGAGAATCAGCCCCAGCATTTT
TRBJ1-6	TRBV7-9	-	-	CASSLDTGNSPLHF	TGTGCCAGCAGCTTAGATACAGGAAATTCACCCCTCCACTTT
TRBJ2-1	TRBV6-5	TRBD2	-	CASSYAGLAAYNEQFF	TGTGCCAGCAGTTACGCGGGACTAGCGGCCTACAATGAGCAGTTCTTC
TRBJ2-4	TRBV6-1	TRBD1	few	CASRPGQGAKNIQYF	TGTGCCAGCAGGCCCGGACAGGGGGCCAAAAACATTCAGTACTTC
TRBJ2-1	TRBV7-3	-	-	CASSSRDSPYNEQFF	TGTGCCAGCAGCTCGCGGGACAGCCCTTACAATGAGCAGTTCTTC
TRBJ2-1	TRBV13	TRBD2	-	CASSPSSGRYNEQFF	TGTGCCAGCAGCCCCTCTAGCGGGAGGTACAATGAGCAGTTCTTC
TRBJ1-4	TRBV14	-	-	CASSPGWTNEKLFF	TGTGCCAGCAGCCCAGGGTGGACTAATGAAAAACTGTTTTTT
TRBJ2-7	TRBV30	TRBD1	-	CAWSHGQGSYEQYF	TGTGCCTGGAGTCACGGACAGGGCTCCTACGAGCAGTACTTC
TRBJ1-1	TRBV19	-	-	CASNFKGGASEAFF	TGTGCCAGTAACTTTAAAGGGGGAGCTTCTGAAGCTTTCTTT
TRBJ2-7	TRBV7-9	-	-	CASSADSAYEQYF	TGTGCCAGCAGCGCCGACAGTGCCTACGAGCAGTACTTC
TRBJ1-1	TRBV25-1	-	-	CASSEWRRGLNTEAFF	TGTGCCAGCAGTGAATGGAGGCGAGGACTAAACACTGAAGCTTTCTTT
TRBJ1-2	TRBV9	TRBD1	-	CASSEGQGNYGYTF	TGTGCCAGCAGCGAGGGACAGGGTAACTATGGCTACACCTTC
TRBJ1-1	TRBV9	-	-	CASSPRQTNTEAFF	TGTGCCAGCAGCCCCCGACAGACGAACACTGAAGCTTTCTTT
TRBJ2-3	TRBV29-1	TRBD1	once	CSVGEGMDRLTFGADTQYF	TGCAGCGTTGGCGAGGGCATGGACAGGTTGACGTTTGGTGCAGATACGCAGTATTTT
TRBJ2-2	TRBV10-2	-	-	CASSHLGANTGELFF	TGCGCCAGCAGCCACCTAGGTGCGAACACCGGGGAGCTGTTTTTT
TRBJ2-1	TRBV27	TRBD1	once	CASSLSTGGGHNEQFF	TGTGCCAGCAGTTTATCGACAGGGGGTGGCCACAATGAGCAGTTCTTC
TRBJ1-4	TRBV28	-	-	CASSLWTDVNEKLFF	TGTGCCAGCAGTTTATGGACAGATGTGAATGAAAAACTGTTTTTT